A selection of T cell receptor beta chains follows, all from one sample in a study of blood T cell repertoires in COVID-19. The data were produced by immunoSEQ multiplex PCR, yet TCRdb's version contains in-frame clones alone and is incomplete. The sample yields about 100,000 clones, roughly 90% seen once. Sequencing was done on a sample of peripheral blood. These receptor sequences come from a man in his sixties with acute or convalescent COVID-19. CDR3s leave out the opening cysteine and the closing phenylalanine or tryptophan.

TRBV29-1 SVEVGQRGTEAF
TRBV28 ASSQGNEKLF
TRBV5-1 ASRGGTSAPRSSYNEQF
TRBV5-8 ASSPQAHTDTQY
TRBV6-6 ASSSRQGNSYNEQF
TRBV6-5 ASRQGLYEQY
TRBV12-5 ASGWSGRMGNQPQH
TRBV29-1 SVVTGINQPQH
TRBV9 ASSATGGGQPQH
TRBV4-2 ASSQAGQGWAGNTIY
TRBV6-4 ARYPGTGCNQPQH
TRBV19 ASSTGLGETQY
TRBV18 ASSPDREPYGYT
TRBV7-2 ASSLQALGTASHGYT
TRBV6-5 ASSQGGTDTQY
TRBV7-8 ASSLGEGGYEQY
TRBV12-3/TRBV12-4 ASRIAGVNEQF
TRBV19 ATREGGYGYT
TRBV7-9 ASSPGQSNYGYT
TRBV4-1 ASSPRDSRTHQPQH
TRBV9 ASSSRTDLETQY
TRBV5-1 ASSTLRTGMETQY
TRBV10-3 AISEGTGAQETQY
TRBV19 ASSSRGAGNTIY
TRBV6-5 ASSSPQFYGYT
TRBV27 ASSLRQREPSYNEQF
TRBV27 ASLGLTGDPY
TRBV27 ASRAVPISYEQY
TRBV2 ASSEAGLRNQPQH
TRBV2 AISTSGRSTDTQY
TRBV4-2 ASSQISANSYGYT
TRBV19 ASSIAPQGSGGKETQY
TRBV27 ASSLSTETQETQY
TRBV29-1 SVQDRGDSPLH
TRBV19 ASRSGTGYEKLF
TRBV28 ASSEQGMISNQPQH
TRBV6-1 ASSGHGLSGANVLT
TRBV28 ASSQGGRTTEAF